This TCR beta chain is from a study of shared clonotypes between healthy human individuals. TCRdb's table, derived via immunoSEQ multiplex PCR, lists solely in-frame clones and lacks some. The table has some 1 million clones, 75% seen once; the top ten hold about 1.5%. Per germline, CDR1 LNHDA and CDR2 SQIVND (reference sequence). J gave up 1 base and V 4 bases, and 12 bases lay outside the gene matches. The CDR3 covers 17 residues. This clone was counted a few times. The clonotype originates from a man between 18 and 29 years old in good health. Sequenced: memory CD4+ T cells sorted from blood. Subset specified: CD45RA-negative fraction. The V gene is TRBV19, the J gene TRBJ1-1, with TRBD1 matching over 7 bases. CDR3 bases: TGTGCCAGTAGTACGACGCCACAGGGGCGACCGAACACTGAAGCTTTCTTT. It encodes CASSTTPQGRPNTEAFF.